Below are 26 T cell receptor beta chains sequenced from a single sample in a study of blood T cell repertoires in COVID-19. Generated by immunoSEQ multiplex PCR, the TCRdb table keeps only in-frame clones and is missing some. The data contain some 70,000 clones, roughly 72% of them singletons. The sample was peripheral blood. The receptors derive from a man aged 55-75 years with COVID-19, enrolled during active disease.

The gene calls are TRBV3-1 (or the pseudogene TRBV3-2) and TRBJ1-2, with TRBD1 matching 8 bases. There are 13 residues in the CDR3. J gave up 8 bases and V 2 bases, and 4 bases lay outside the gene matches. Per the germline V gene, CDR1 is LGHDT and CDR2 is YNNKEL (reference sequence). CDR3: CASSQQGASGYTF. The CDR3 DNA follows: TGTGCCAGCAGCCAACAGGGGGCAAGCGGCTACACCTTC.

The rearrangement links TRBV5-1 to TRBJ1-6, with 7 positions matching TRBD1. The CDR3 spans 15 residues. Germline V gene data show CDR1 as SGHRS and CDR2 as YFSETQ. With 4 bases clipped from V and 8 bases from J, the junction kept 9 bases outside the gene matches. The chain's CDR3 is CASSLRQGVDSPLHF. In DNA form, the CDR3 reads TGCGCCAGCAGCCTGAGACAGGGAGTGGATTCACCCCTCCACTTT.

The genes are TRBV6-2 or TRBV6-3 and TRBJ1-2, with D unresolved. The CDR3 covers 13 residues. V shed 2 bases and J shed 2 bases, with 6 bases lying between them. In germline, CDR1 is MNHEY, CDR2 SVGEGT. The CDR3 DNA follows: TGTGCCAGCAGTTACCCCCCAAACTATGGCTACACCTTC. The encoded protein is CASSYPPNYGYTF.

This clone was detected a few times. This sequence joins TRBV12-3 or TRBV12-4 and TRBJ2-7; TRBD1 aligns across 7 bases. V gave up 6 bases and J gave up 9 bases; unmatched junction bases: 8. The CDR3 covers 12 residues. CDR3 amino acids: CASSKYGQAQYF. DNA for the CDR3: TGTGCCAGCAGCAAATACGGACAGGCGCAGTACTTC.

V gene TRBV6-2 or TRBV6-3 combines with J gene TRBJ2-1; 7 bases fit TRBD2. In germline, CDR1 is MNHEY, CDR2 SVGEGT. The CDR3 is 14 residues long. The junction had 7 bases not matched to a gene; V was cut back by 6 bases and J by 5 bases. The CDR3 DNA reads as TGTGCCAGCAGCCTAGCGGCCCTTAACAATGAGCAGTTCTTC. Its protein is CASSLAALNNEQFF.

This clone was observed a few times. The V call is TRBV6-1, the J call TRBJ1-5; 9 bases align to TRBD1. With V trimmed by 6 bases and J by 7 bases, 7 bases remained unmatched. Germline V lookup: CDR1 MNHNS, CDR2 SASEGT. The CDR3 spans 14 residues. Here the CDR3 DNA reads TGTGCCAGCAGCACCGGGACAGGGAGCCAGCCCCAGCATTTT. Translating it yields CASSTGTGSQPQHF.

The chain joins TRBV3-1 (or the pseudogene TRBV3-2) to TRBJ1-1, with D maybe TRBD1 (6 bases). The germline V gene encodes CDR1 LGHDT and CDR2 YNNKEL (reference sequence). V was trimmed by 4 bases and J by 6 bases, leaving 15 bases between them. The CDR3 has 14 residues. This chain's CDR3 is CASSLSSGGSEAFF. In DNA, the CDR3 is TGTGCCAGCAGCCTATCGAGCGGGGGCTCTGAAGCTTTCTTT.

The V and J genes are TRBV21-1 and TRBJ2-7; the listed D gene, TRBD1, was not tested against the DNA. TRBV21-1 is assigned pseudogene status. The CDR3 extends over 17 amino acids. The CDR3 DNA reads TGTGCCAGCAGCAAATCCACCTTTAGGGGTTCGGCCTACGAGCAGTACTTC. Translating it yields CASSKSTFRGSAYEQYF.

The gene calls are TRBV7-9 and TRBJ1-3; D perhaps matches TRBD1 (6 bases). This CDR3 contains 14 residues. Per germline, CDR1 SEHNR and CDR2 FQNEAQ (reference sequence). Deletions cut 6 bases from V and 8 bases from J, with 17 bases between. In DNA, the CDR3 is TGTGCCAGCAGTAAGGACAGCCCCGCGGACACCATATATTTT. Translation gives CASSKDSPADTIYF.

J is TRBJ2-2 and V is TRBV9; 11 nucleotides agree with TRBD2. The CDR3 sequence is 16 residues long. After removal of 7 bases from V and 5 bases from J, the junction contained 10 bases not matched to a gene. Germline loops: CDR1 SGDLS, CDR2 YYNGEE. In DNA, the CDR3 is TGTGCCAGCGGCTCACTAGCGGGAGTGCGGACCGGGGAGCTGTTTTTT. Translation gives CASGSLAGVRTGELFF.

V is TRBV29-1 and J is TRBJ2-3, with 8 bases that match TRBD1. There are 14 residues in the CDR3. With 7 bases clipped from V and 5 bases from J, the junction kept 11 bases outside the gene matches. CDR1 is SQVTM and CDR2 is ANQGSEA in the germline V gene. CDR3: CSGTDRVKGDTQYF. The CDR3 bases are TGCAGCGGAACGGACAGGGTGAAAGGAGATACGCAGTATTTT.

This sequence joins TRBV4-1 and TRBJ2-1; 12 nucleotides match TRBD1. The CDR3 loop spans 18 amino acids. From germline, CDR1 is MGHRA and CDR2 YSYEKL. Unmatched junction bases numbered 15, after V lost 4 bases and J lost 8 bases. CDR3 protein: CASSRGVGGQGARDEQFF. The CDR3, as DNA: TGCGCCAGCAGCCGAGGGGTTGGGGGACAGGGGGCTAGGGATGAGCAGTTCTTC.

The chain couples TRBV10-1 to TRBJ1-5, with a weak D call TRBD1 (5 bases). The CDR3 contains 18 residues. Trimming removed 3 bases at V and 0 bases at J, with 18 bases between. From germline, CDR1 is WNHNN and CDR2 SYGVQD (reference sequence). The CDR3 loop reads CASSEFRDGLYSNQPQHF. DNA for the CDR3: TGCGCCAGCAGTGAATTTAGGGACGGACTATATAGCAATCAGCCCCAGCATTTT.

This chain links TRBV18 with TRBJ2-5, with TRBD2 matching 15 bases. V lost 5 bases, J lost 2 bases, and 12 bases stayed unmatched. The CDR3 totals 19 residues. Germline CDR1 is KGHSH and CDR2 is LQKENI. Here the CDR3 reads CASSSGLAGGPLRQETQYF. DNA of the CDR3: TGTGCCAGCTCATCCGGACTAGCGGGGGGGCCGCTGAGGCAAGAGACCCAGTACTTC.

V and J are TRBV11-3 and TRBJ1-1; D is ambiguous. The V and J ends lost 6 bases and 4 bases respectively, with 6 bases between them. In germline, CDR1 is SGHNT, CDR2 YENEEA. The CDR3 contains 11 residues. The CDR3 spells CASRGGTEAFF. The CDR3 region has the DNA TGTGCCAGCAGAGGAGGCACTGAAGCTTTCTTT. Looking up the rest from reference TRBV11-3 and TRBJ1-1 gives the full variable domain: EAGVVQSPRYKIIEKKQPVAFWCNPISGHNTLYWYLQNLGQGPELLIRYENEEAVDDSQLPKDRFSAERLKGVDSTLKIQPAELGDSAVYLCASRGGTEAFFGQGTRLTVV.

The count of this clone is one. The J gene is TRBJ2-1, the V gene TRBV6-2 or TRBV6-3, with 9 nucleotides matching TRBD2. With V trimmed by 2 bases and J by 5 bases, 10 bases remained unmatched. The CDR3 length is 17 residues. CDR1 is MNHEY and CDR2 is SVGEGT in the germline V gene. Here the CDR3 DNA reads TGTGCCAGCAGTTACCGTTCTAGCGGGGTCCTGAACAATGAGCAGTTCTTC. It translates to CASSYRSSGVLNNEQFF.

The chain employs TRBV5-1 and TRBJ1-1; D remains ambiguous. The CDR3 sequence is 14 residues long. Trimming removed 6 bases from V and 0 bases from J, with 12 bases in between. Germline V gene sequence: CDR1 SGHRS, CDR2 YFSETQ. CDR3 region: CASMRAGLNTEAFF. CDR3 DNA: TGCGCCAGCATGCGGGCTGGCCTGAACACTGAAGCTTTCTTT.

The count of this clone is one. The chain joins TRBV5-1 to TRBJ1-6; 8 positions agree with TRBD1. The CDR3 totals 16 residues. Germline lookup yields CDR1 SGHRS and CDR2 YFSETQ. Trimming cost V 4 bases and J 8 bases; bases outside gene matches: 11. Written as DNA, the CDR3 is TGCGCCAGCAGCACCCGCCGAGCAGGGGGCGATTCACCCCTCCACTTT. Its translation: CASSTRRAGGDSPLHF.

This clone was detected a few times. V and J are TRBV6-5 and TRBJ2-1, with D possibly TRBD1 on 5 matching bases. The CDR3 runs to 15 residues. Germline CDR1 MNHEY, CDR2 SVGAGI. V lost 6 bases to trimming and J lost 4 bases, with 16 bases between them. CDR3 protein: CASRSDTLFYNEQFF. In nucleotides, the CDR3 is TGTGCCAGCAGATCGGACACCCTTTTTTACAATGAGCAGTTCTTC.

The chain joins TRBV19 to TRBJ1-1; possible D gene TRBD1, 6 bases. V dropped 7 bases and J dropped 3 bases, with 15 bases sitting between them. Germline CDR1 is LNHDA and CDR2 is SQIVND (reference sequence). There are 14 residues in the CDR3. CDR3 loop: CASTPTGGYTEAFF. The CDR3 DNA is TGTGCCAGTACCCCGACAGGCGGCTACACTGAAGCTTTCTTT.

The rearrangement uses TRBV30 and TRBJ2-7; D not resolved. This CDR3 is built from 15 residues. Germline values: CDR1 GTSNPN, CDR2 SVGIG (reference sequence). Trimming took off 0 bases at V and 1 base at J, with 13 bases between the two ends. The chain's CDR3 is CAWSVGTWSSYEQYF. In nucleotides, the CDR3 is TGTGCCTGGAGTGTAGGTACGTGGAGTTCCTACGAGCAGTACTTC.

Comment on this clone: The sample contains more than one DNA sequence encoding this CDR3. This chain uses TRBV14 with TRBJ1-5; TRBD1 might be the D (6 bases). Germline V gene sequence: CDR1 SGHDN, CDR2 FVKESK. The CDR3 is made up of 14 amino acids. V was shortened by 1 base and J by 6 bases, with 10 bases between the two germline ends. Written as DNA, the CDR3 is TGTGCCAGCAGCCAAGGGAGGGGGGGTCAGCCCCAGCATTTT. Amino acids: CASSQGRGGQPQHF. Together with reference TRBV14 and TRBJ1-5, the CDR3 gives the full variable domain: EAGVTQFPSHSVIEKGQTVTLRCDPISGHDNLYWYRRVMGKEIKFLLHFVKESKQDESGMPNNRFLAERTGGTYSTLKVQPAELEDSGVYFCASSQGRGGQPQHFGDGTRLSIL.

This clone has more than one count but fewer than ten. J is TRBJ1-3 and V is TRBV28, with D perhaps matching TRBD1 (5 bases). V dropped 6 bases and J dropped 0 bases, with 9 bases sitting between them. The germline CDR1 and CDR2 sequences are MDHEN and SYDVKM. This CDR3 spans 14 amino acids. The CDR3: CASSDSRSGNTIYF. The DNA of the CDR3 is TGTGCCAGCAGCGACAGCCGCTCTGGAAACACCATATATTTT.

The chain is built from TRBV5-1 and TRBJ2-1; TRBD1 matches at 8 bases. Germline V gene data show CDR1 as SGHRS and CDR2 as YFSETQ. This CDR3 has 19 residues. Losses at the gene ends were 0 bases for V and 1 base for J; bases not matched to a gene: 12. In DNA, the CDR3 is TGCGCCAGCAGCTTGGAGTCTTCCAGGGGGCTCGGTTCCTACAATGAGCAGTTCTTC. Its protein product is CASSLESSRGLGSYNEQFF.

This clone was counted ten times or more. V and J are TRBV24-1 and TRBJ2-2; no firm D call. The CDR3 covers 11 residues. The ends were cut back, 6 bases at V and 5 bases at J, with 3 bases in the middle. From germline, CDR1 is KGHDR and CDR2 SFDVKD. The CDR3 sequence is CATSLTGELFF. In nucleotides, the CDR3 is TGTGCCACCAGTTTAACCGGGGAGCTGTTTTTT.

This clone came up a few times. The chain links TRBV18 to TRBJ2-3, with 14 nucleotides matching TRBD2. The germline CDR1 and CDR2 sequences are KGHSH and LQKENI. V dropped 3 bases and J dropped 10; count of bases not matched to a gene: 3. The CDR3 loop spans 14 amino acids. CDR3 amino acids: CASSPGLAGEPQYF. CDR3 bases: TGTGCCAGCTCACCGGGACTAGCGGGGGAGCCGCAGTATTTT.